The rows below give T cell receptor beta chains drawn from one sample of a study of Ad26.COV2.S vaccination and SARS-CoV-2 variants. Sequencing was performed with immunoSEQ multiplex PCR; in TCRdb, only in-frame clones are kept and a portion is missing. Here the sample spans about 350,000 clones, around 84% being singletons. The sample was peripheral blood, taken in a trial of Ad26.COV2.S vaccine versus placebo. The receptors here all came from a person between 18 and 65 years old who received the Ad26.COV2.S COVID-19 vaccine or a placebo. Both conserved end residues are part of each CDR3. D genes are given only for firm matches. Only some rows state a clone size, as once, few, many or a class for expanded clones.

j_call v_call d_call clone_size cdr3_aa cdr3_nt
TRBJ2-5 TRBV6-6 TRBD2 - CASSPTTSGSPVQETQYF TGTGCCAGCAGTCCCACGACTAGCGGGAGTCCAGTTCAAGAGACCCAGTACTTC
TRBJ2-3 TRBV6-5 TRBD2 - CATQTSGIGGTQYF TGTGCCACCCAGACTAGCGGGATAGGAGGTACGCAGTATTTT
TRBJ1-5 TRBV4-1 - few CASSQEGRGTGGNQPQHF TGCGCCAGCAGCCAAGAAGGCAGGGGTACGGGTGGCAATCAGCCCCAGCATTTT
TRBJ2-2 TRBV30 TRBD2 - CAWSPLREGTGELFF TGTGCCTGGAGCCCCTTACGGGAGGGGACCGGGGAGCTGTTTTTT
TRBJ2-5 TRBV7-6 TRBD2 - CASSLVPSGSQETQYF TGTGCCAGCAGCTTAGTCCCTAGCGGGAGCCAAGAGACCCAGTACTTC
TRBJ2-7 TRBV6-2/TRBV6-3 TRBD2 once CASSWTSAYEQYF TGTGCCAGCAGTTGGACTAGCGCCTACGAGCAGTACTTC
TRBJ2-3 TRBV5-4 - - CASRTGGDTQYF TGTGCCAGCAGAACTGGAGGAGATACGCAGTATTTT
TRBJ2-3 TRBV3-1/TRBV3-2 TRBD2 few CASSQAAAGYTDTQYF TGTGCCAGCAGCCAAGCTGCAGCGGGGTACACAGATACGCAGTATTTT
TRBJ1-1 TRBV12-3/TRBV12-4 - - CASSTRAGTEAFF TGTGCCAGCTCCACTCGGGCGGGTACTGAAGCTTTCTTT
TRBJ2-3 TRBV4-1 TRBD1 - CASSQPGQGVATQYF TGCGCCAGCAGCCAACCGGGACAGGGGGTTGCGACGCAGTATTTT
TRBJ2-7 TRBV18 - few CASSPGALSYEQYF TGTGCCAGCTCACCAGGGGCACTCTCCTACGAGCAGTACTTC
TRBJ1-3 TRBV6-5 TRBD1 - CASSRRTGDNTIYF TGTGCCAGCAGTCGAAGGACAGGGGATAACACCATATATTTT
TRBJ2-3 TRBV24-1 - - CATSDSLGASTDTQYF TGTGCCACCAGTGATTCCCTAGGGGCTAGCACAGATACGCAGTATTTT
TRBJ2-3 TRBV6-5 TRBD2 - CASNGSPSGINTQYF TGTGCCAGCAATGGGTCGCCCAGCGGGATAAATACGCAGTATTTT
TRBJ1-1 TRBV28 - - CASSLPQRADTEAFF TGTGCCAGCAGTTTACCCCAGAGGGCAGACACTGAAGCTTTCTTT
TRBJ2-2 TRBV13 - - CASSFSTHDTGELFF TGTGCCAGCAGCTTTAGTACCCACGACACCGGGGAGCTGTTTTTT
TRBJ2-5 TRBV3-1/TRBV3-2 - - CASSRLALAAGGTQYF TGTGCCAGCAGCCGGTTGGCTTTGGCGGCCGGCGGGACCCAGTACTTC
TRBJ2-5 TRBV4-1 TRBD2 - CASSHPGEGETQYF TGCGCCAGCAGCCACCCCGGGGAGGGGGAGACCCAGTACTTC
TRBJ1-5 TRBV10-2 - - CASSEQSYQPQHF TGCGCCAGCAGTGAGCAATCGTATCAGCCCCAGCATTTT
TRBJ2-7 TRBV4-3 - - CASSQVIVSYEQYF TGCGCCAGCAGCCAAGTTATTGTTTCCTACGAGCAGTACTTC
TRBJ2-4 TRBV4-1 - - CASSQDSAGVAIQYF TGCGCCAGCAGCCAAGACTCGGCAGGGGTGGCCATTCAGTACTTC
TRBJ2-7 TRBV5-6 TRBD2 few CASSLLTSGVEQYF TGTGCCAGCAGCTTGTTGACTAGCGGGGTTGAGCAGTACTTC
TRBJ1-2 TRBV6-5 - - CASSYGPEYGYTF TGTGCCAGCAGTTACGGCCCAGAATATGGCTACACCTTC
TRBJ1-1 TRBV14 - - CASSPGVNTEAFF TGTGCCAGCAGCCCCGGGGTTAACACTGAAGCTTTCTTT
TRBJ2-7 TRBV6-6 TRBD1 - CASSHDRDRSYEQYF TGTGCCAGCAGCCACGACAGGGATAGGTCCTACGAGCAGTACTTC
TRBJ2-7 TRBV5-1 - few CASSLMATDRAGEQYF TGCGCCAGCAGCTTAATGGCGACCGATCGAGCTGGGGAGCAGTACTTC
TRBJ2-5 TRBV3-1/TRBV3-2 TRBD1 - CASSRDRVGETQYF TGTGCCAGCAGCCGCGACAGGGTCGGAGAGACCCAGTACTTC
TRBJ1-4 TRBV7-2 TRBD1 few CASSPDRGGHEKLFF TGTGCCAGCAGCCCGGACAGGGGCGGGCATGAAAAACTGTTTTTT
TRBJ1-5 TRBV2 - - CASSVMGGLNQPQHF TGTGCCAGCAGTGTCATGGGGGGCCTAAATCAGCCCCAGCATTTT
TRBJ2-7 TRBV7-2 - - CASSPYRDGAYEQYF TGTGCCAGCAGCCCCTATAGGGACGGAGCCTACGAGCAGTACTTC
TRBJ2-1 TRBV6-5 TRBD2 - CASRTGTSVNEQFF TGTGCCAGCAGAACCGGGACTAGCGTAAATGAGCAGTTCTTC
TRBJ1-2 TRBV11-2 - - CASSSTGTYGYTF TGTGCCAGCAGCTCCACGGGGACCTATGGCTACACCTTC
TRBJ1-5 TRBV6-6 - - CASSLPGGNQPQHF TGTGCCAGCAGTCTGCCGGGGGGGAATCAGCCCCAGCATTTT
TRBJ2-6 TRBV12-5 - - CASGLGGTGANVLTF TGTGCTAGTGGTTTGGGGGGAACTGGGGCCAACGTCCTGACTTTC
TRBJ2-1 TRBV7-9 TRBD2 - CASSRTSGSWGNEQFF TGTGCCAGCAGCCGGACTAGCGGGAGTTGGGGCAATGAGCAGTTCTTC
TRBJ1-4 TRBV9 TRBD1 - CASSVTGGNEKLFF TGTGCCAGCAGCGTGACAGGGGGAAATGAAAAACTGTTTTTT
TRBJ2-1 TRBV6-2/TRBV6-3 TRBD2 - CASSYATSGGNEQFF TGTGCCAGCAGTTACGCGACTAGCGGGGGCAATGAGCAGTTCTTC
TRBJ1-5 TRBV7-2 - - CASSLGGRNQPQHF TGTGCCAGCAGCTTAGGGGGGCGAAATCAGCCCCAGCATTTT
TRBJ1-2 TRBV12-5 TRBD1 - CASGLGRTGGHYGYTF TGTGCTAGTGGTTTGGGAAGGACAGGGGGCCACTATGGCTACACCTTC
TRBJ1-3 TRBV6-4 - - CASRLNPDSGNTIYF TGTGCCAGCAGGCTGAACCCTGACTCTGGAAACACCATATATTTT
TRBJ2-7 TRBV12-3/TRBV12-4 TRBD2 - CASSFGRGGKDF TGTGCCAGCAGTTTCGGACGGGGGGGCAAGGACTTC
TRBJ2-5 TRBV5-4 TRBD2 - CASSFGLAGTETQYF TGTGCCAGCAGCTTTGGACTAGCGGGGACAGAGACCCAGTACTTC
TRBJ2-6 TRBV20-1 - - CSASLAGSSGANVLTF TGCAGTGCTAGTCTTGCCGGAAGCTCTGGGGCCAACGTCCTGACTTTC
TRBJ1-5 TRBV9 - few CASSVRHDGNQPQHF TGTGCCAGCAGCGTTAGGCACGATGGCAATCAGCCCCAGCATTTT
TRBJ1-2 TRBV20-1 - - CSASGPDYGYTF TGCAGTGCTAGTGGGCCAGATTATGGCTACACCTTC
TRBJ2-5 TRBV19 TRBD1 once CASSIAETGGVETQYF TGTGCCAGTAGTATAGCGGAGACAGGGGGCGTAGAGACCCAGTACTTC
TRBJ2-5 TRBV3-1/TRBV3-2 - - CASSLRETQYF TGTGCCAGCAGCCTTCGGGAGACCCAGTACTTC
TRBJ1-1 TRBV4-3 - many CASSQDKGTAEAFF TGCGCCAGCAGCCAAGACAAGGGAACTGCTGAAGCTTTCTTT